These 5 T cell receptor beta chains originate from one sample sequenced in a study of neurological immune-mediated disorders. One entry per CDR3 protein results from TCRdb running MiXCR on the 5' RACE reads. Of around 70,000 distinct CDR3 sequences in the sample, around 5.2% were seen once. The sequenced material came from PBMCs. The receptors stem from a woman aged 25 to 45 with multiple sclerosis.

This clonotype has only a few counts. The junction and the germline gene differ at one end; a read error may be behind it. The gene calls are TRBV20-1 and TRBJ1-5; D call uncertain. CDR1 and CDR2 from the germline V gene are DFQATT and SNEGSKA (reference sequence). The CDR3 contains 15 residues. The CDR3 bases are TGCAGTGCTAGAGGGATGGGTTATGGCAATCAGCCCCAGAATTTT. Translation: CSARGMGYGNQPQNF.

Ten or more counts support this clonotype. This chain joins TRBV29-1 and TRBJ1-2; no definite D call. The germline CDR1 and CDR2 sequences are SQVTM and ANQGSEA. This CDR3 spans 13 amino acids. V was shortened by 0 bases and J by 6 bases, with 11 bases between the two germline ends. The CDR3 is CSVEDPLSNGYTF. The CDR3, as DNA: TGCAGCGTTGAAGATCCGCTTTCGAATGGCTACACCTTC. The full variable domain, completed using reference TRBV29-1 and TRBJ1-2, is SAVISQKPSRDICQRGTSLTIQCQVDSQVTMMFWYRQQPGQSLTLIATANQGSEATYESGFVIDKFPISRPNLTFSTLTVSNMSPEDSSIYLCSVEDPLSNGYTFGSGTRLTVV.

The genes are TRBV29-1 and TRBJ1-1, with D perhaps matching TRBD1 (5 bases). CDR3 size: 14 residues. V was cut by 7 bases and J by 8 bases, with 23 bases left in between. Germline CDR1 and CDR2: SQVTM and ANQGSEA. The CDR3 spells CSARISPGGREAFF. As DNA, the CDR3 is TGCAGCGCCCGAATTTCGCCCGGGGGGAGAGAAGCTTTCTTT.

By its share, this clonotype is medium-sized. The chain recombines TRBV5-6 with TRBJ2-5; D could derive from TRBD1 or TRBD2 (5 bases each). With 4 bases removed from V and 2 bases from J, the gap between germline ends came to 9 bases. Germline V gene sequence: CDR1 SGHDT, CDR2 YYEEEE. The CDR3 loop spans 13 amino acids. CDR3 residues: CASSLGTQETQYF. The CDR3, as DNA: TGTGCCAGCAGCCTCGGGACGCAAGAGACCCAGTACTTC.

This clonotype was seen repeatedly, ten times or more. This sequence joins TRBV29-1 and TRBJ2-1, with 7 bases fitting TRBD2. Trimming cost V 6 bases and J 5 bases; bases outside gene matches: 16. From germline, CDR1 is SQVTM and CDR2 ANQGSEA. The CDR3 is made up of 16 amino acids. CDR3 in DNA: TGCAGCGTCGACCAGATACTAGCGACGAAAGACAATGAGCAGTTCTTC. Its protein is CSVDQILATKDNEQFF.